Sequencing of this T cell receptor (beta chain) was carried out in a study of T cells in localized non-small cell lung cancer. CDR1 is SGHNT, CDR2 YENEEA, per germline. CDR3 length: 19 amino acids. V shed 3 bases, J shed 2 bases, and the junction held 15 bases outside the gene matches. This clone was picked up one time. Clones were read by immunoSEQ multiplex PCR, and TCRdb kept only the in-frame ones, dropping some. Of 1,600 or so clones in the sample, 35% to 55% were seen once. The clonotype was recovered from a male donor at least 60 years old with stage II lung adenocarcinoma. The source material was lung tumor tissue, sampled before any cancer treatment. The chain has TRBV11-3 and TRBJ2-1; 8 nucleotides align to TRBD2. The CDR3 loop is CASSFSGGEGGSPYNEQFF. The DNA of the CDR3 is TGTGCCAGCAGCTTCTCGGGAGGGGAAGGGGGGAGCCCCTACAATGAGCAGTTCTTC.